This T cell receptor beta chain was captured by sequencing in a study of cytomegalovirus exposure and HLA in healthy donors. Study background: Findings of an earlier analysis included around 100 million unique TCR beta sequences from 180 million or so T cells. Whole-study results and caveats: Presence/absence analyses supposed approximately even sequencing depth among donors. TCR beta sequences numbering 15,000 to 20,000 were associated with HLA alleles at 0.05 false discovery rate in a later analysis.

It was with 60 Vbeta and 13 Jbeta primers that the PCR ran. The method was immunoSEQ multiplex PCR; TCRdb's version includes in-frame clones alone and lacks a portion of them. The table records 65,000 or so clones, approximately 60% of them present only once. Points on this clone: The target antigen is unknown.

CDR3 length: 14 amino acids. The germline V and J ends were trimmed by 2 bases and 6 bases, with 12 bases remaining between them. Sequencing used PBMCs. V and J are TRBV23-1 and TRBJ2-3, with a possible D match to TRBD1 (5 bases). TRBV23-1 falls under the ORF class, with uncertain function. This TCR was recovered from a man younger than 40 in good health and CMV-seronegative. DNA of the CDR3: TGCGCCAGCAGTCAAGGCAGGACAACGGATACGCAGTATTTT. This encodes CASSQGRTTDTQYF.